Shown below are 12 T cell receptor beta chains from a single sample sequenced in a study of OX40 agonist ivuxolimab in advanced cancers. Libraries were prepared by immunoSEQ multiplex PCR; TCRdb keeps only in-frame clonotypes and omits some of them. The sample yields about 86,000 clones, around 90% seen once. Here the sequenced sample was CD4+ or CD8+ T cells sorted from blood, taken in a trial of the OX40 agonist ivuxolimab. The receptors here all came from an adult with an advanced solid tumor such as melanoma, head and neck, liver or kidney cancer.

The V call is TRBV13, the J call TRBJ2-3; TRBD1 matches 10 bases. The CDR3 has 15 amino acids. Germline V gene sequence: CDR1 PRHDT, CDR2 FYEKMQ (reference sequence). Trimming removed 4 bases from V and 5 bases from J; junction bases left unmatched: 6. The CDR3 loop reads CASSWGQGLGDTQYF. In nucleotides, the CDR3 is TGTGCCAGCAGCTGGGGACAGGGGTTGGGAGATACGCAGTATTTT. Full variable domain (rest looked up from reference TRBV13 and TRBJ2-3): AAGVIQSPRHLIKEKRETATLKCYPIPRHDTVYWYQQGPGQDPQFLISFYEKMQSDKGSIPDRFSAQQFSDYHSELNMSSLELGDSALYFCASSWGQGLGDTQYFGPGTRLTVL.

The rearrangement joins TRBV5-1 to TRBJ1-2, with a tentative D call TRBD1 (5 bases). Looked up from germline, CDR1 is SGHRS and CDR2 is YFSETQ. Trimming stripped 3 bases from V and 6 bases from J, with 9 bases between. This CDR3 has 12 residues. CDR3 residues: CASSYTTDGYTF. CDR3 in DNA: TGCGCCAGCAGCTACACGACAGATGGCTACACCTTC.

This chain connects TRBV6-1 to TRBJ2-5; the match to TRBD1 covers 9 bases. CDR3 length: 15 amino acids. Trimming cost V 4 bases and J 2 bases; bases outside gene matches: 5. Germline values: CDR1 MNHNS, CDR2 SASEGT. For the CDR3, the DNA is TGTGCCAGCAGTGGGACAGGGGCAACTCAAGAGACCCAGTACTTC. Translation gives CASSGTGATQETQYF.

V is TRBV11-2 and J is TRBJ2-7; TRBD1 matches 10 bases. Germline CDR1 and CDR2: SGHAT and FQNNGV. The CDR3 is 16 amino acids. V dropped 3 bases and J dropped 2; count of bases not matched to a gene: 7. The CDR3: CASSFNPGTGAYEQYF. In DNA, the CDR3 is TGTGCCAGCAGCTTTAATCCCGGGACAGGGGCCTACGAGCAGTACTTC.

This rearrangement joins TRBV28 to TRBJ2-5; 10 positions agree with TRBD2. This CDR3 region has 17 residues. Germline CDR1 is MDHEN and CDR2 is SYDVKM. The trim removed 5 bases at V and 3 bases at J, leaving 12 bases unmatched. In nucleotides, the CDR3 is TGTGCCAGCAGTCCGGCGCCGGGACTAGCGTTGAAAGAGACCCAGTACTTC. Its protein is CASSPAPGLALKETQYF.

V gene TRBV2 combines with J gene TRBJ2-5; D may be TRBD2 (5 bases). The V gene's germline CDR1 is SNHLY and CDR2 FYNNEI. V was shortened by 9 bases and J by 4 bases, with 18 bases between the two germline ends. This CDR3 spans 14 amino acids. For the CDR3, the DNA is TGTGCCAGGACGGCCGAGCGGATGGGAGAGACCCAGTACTTC. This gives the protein CARTAERMGETQYF.

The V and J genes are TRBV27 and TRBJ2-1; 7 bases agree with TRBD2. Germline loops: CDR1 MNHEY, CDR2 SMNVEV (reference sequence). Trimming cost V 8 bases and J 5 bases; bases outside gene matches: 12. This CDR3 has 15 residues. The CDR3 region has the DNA TGTGCCAGCCGCGCCGCGGGAGCTCGACACAATGAGCAGTTCTTC. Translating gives CASRAAGARHNEQFF.

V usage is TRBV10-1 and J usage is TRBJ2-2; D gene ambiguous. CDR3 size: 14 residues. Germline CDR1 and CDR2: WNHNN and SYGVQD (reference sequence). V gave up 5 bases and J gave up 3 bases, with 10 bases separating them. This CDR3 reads CASSKGLDTGELFF. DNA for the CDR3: TGCGCCAGCAGTAAGGGTTTGGACACCGGGGAGCTGTTTTTT.

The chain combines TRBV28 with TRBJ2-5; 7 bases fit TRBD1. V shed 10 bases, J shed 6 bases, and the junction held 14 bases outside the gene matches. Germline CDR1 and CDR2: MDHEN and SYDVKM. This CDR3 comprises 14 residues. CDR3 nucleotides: TGTGCCACCGAACCAAACAGGGGCAAGAAGACCCAGTACTTC. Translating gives CATEPNRGKKTQYF.

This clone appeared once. The CDR3 reads CASSLAEWVDNEQFF. The CDR3 DNA sequence: TGTGCCAGCAGCTTGGCCGAATGGGTAGACAATGAGCAGTTCTTC. V is TRBV7-8 and J is TRBJ2-1; D unresolved. Trimming cost V 3 bases and J 5 bases, with 14 bases left between them. This CDR3 spans 15 amino acids. Germline loops: CDR1 SGHVS, CDR2 FQNEAQ. Together with reference TRBV7-8 and TRBJ2-1, the CDR3 gives the full variable domain: GAGVSQSPRYKVAKRGQDVALRCDPISGHVSLFWYQQALGQGPEFLTYFQNEAQLDKSGLPSDRFFAERPEGSVSTLKIQRTQQEDSAVYLCASSLAEWVDNEQFFGPGTRLTVL.

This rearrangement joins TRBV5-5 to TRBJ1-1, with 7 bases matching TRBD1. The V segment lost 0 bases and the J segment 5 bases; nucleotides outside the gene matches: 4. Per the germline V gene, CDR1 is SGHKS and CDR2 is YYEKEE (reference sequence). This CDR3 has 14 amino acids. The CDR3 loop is CASSLEGAGTEAFF. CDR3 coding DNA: TGTGCCAGCAGCTTGGAGGGGGCTGGGACTGAAGCTTTCTTT.

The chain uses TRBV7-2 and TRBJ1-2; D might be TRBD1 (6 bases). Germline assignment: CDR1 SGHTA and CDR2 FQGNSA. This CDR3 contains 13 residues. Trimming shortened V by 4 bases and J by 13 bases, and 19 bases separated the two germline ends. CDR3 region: CASSSTGSRGGTF. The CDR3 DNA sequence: TGTGCCAGCAGCTCGACGGGGAGTAGAGGGGGCACCTTC.